The following is a T cell receptor (beta chain) sequence with its context. Original methodology: Reference gene primer amplification in the assay estimated nucleated cell counts. TCRdb's copy holds only in-frame clones and misses some; the assay was immunoSEQ multiplex PCR. Clonal size and the V and J genes are those of that table, whereas D and trimming came from the DNA. The table records about 180,000 clones, 75% to 90% of them present only once. The length of the CDR3 is 13 residues. Trimming left V 6 bases short and J 0 bases short, with 9 bases between. Germline CDR1 is GTSNPN and CDR2 is SVGIG (reference sequence). This sample was included in a study of blood T cell repertoires in COVID-19. Across the study: Donors in the United States, Italy and Spain gave samples during acute or convalescent COVID-19. Sources were T cells, B-cell-depleted T cells, or PBMCs; the material itself was cDNA or gDNA.

Sequenced sample: peripheral blood. The receptor's source is an older woman with acute or convalescent COVID-19. The V and J genes are TRBV30 and TRBJ1-5; D is unclear. This chain's CDR3 is CACSADSNQPQHF. The CDR3 nucleotides read TGTGCCTGTTCGGCGGATAGCAATCAGCCCCAGCATTTT.